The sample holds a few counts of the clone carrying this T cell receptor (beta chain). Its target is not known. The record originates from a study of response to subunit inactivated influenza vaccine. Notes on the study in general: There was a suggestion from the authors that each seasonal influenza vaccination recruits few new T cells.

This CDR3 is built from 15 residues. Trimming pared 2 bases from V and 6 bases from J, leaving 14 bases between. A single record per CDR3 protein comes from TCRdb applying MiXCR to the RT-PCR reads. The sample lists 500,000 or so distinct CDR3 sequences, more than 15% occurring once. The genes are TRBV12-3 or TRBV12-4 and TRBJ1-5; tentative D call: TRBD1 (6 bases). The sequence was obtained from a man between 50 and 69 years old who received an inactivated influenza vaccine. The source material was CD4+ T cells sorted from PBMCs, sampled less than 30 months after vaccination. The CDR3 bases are TGTGCCAGCAGTTTAAACAGGGCGTTGGGTCAGCCCCAGCATTTT. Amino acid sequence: CASSLNRALGQPQHF.